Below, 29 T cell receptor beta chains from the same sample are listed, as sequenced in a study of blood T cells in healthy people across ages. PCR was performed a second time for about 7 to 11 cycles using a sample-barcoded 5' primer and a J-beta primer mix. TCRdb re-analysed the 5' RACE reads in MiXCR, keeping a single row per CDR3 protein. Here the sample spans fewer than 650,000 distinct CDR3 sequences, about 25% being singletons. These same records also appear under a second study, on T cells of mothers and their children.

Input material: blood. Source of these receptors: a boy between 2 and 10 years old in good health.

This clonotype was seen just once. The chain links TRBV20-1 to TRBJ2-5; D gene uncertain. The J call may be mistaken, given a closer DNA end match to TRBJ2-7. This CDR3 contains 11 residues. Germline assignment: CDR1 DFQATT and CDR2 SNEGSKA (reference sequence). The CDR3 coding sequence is TGCAGTGCTCCGGACGGTTACGAGCAGTACTTC. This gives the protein CSAPDGYEQYF.

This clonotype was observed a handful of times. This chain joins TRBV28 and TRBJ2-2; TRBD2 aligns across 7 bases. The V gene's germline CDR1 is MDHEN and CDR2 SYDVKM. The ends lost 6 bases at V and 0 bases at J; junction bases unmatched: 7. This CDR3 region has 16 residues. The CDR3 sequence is CASRRTSESNTGELFF. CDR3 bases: TGTGCCAGCAGGCGAACTAGCGAATCGAACACCGGGGAGCTGTTTTTT.

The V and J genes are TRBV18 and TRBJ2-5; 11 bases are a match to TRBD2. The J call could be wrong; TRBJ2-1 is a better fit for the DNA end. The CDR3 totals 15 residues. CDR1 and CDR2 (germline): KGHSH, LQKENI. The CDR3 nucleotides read TGTGCCAGCTCACCCGGGACTAGCGGTCACAATGAGCAGTTCTTC. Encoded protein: CASSPGTSGHNEQFF.

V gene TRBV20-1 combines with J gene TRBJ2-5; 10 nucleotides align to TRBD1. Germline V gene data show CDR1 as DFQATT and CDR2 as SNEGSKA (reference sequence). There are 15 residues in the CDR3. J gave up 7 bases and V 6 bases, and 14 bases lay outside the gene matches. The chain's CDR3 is CSAPGDRGQRVTQYF. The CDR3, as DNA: TGCAGTGCCCCGGGTGACAGGGGGCAACGAGTGACCCAGTACTTC.

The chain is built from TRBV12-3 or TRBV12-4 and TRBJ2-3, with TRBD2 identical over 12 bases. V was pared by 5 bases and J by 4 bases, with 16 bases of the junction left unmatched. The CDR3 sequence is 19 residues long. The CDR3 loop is CASSARGPTSGSLADTQYF. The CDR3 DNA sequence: TGTGCCAGCAGTGCGCGGGGGCCGACTAGCGGGAGTCTCGCAGATACGCAGTATTTT.

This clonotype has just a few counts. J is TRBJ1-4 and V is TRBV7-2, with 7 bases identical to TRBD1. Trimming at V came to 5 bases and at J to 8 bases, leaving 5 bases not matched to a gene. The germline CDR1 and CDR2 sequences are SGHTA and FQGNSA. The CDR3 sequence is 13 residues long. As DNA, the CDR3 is TGTGCCAGCAGCCGACAGGGCAGAGAAAAACTGTTTTTT. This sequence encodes CASSRQGREKLFF.

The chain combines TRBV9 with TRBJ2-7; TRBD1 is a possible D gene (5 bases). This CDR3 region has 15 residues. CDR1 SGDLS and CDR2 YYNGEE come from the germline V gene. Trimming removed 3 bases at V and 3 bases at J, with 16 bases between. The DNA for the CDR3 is TGTGCCAGCAGCGAATCAGGGTCGCTTATCTACGAGCAGTACTTC. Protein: CASSESGSLIYEQYF. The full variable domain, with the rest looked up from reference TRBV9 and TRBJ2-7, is DSGVTQTPKHLITATGQRVTLRCSPRSGDLSVYWYQQSLDQGLQFLIQYYNGEERAKGNILERFSAQQFPDLHSELNLSSLELGDSALYFCASSESGSLIYEQYFGPGTRLTVT.

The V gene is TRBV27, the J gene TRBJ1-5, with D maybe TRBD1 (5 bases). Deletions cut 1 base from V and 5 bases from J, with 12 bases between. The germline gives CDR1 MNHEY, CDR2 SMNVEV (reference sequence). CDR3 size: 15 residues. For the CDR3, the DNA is TGTGCCAGCAGTTTATTCCGACAGCGGGATCAGCCCCAGCATTTT. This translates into CASSLFRQRDQPQHF.

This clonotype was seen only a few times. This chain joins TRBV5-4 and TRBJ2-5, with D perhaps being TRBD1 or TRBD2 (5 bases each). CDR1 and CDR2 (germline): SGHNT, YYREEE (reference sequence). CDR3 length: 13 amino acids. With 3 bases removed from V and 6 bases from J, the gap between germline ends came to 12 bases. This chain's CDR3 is CASSSGGSQTQYF. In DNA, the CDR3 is TGTGCCAGCAGCTCTGGGGGATCACAGACCCAGTACTTC.

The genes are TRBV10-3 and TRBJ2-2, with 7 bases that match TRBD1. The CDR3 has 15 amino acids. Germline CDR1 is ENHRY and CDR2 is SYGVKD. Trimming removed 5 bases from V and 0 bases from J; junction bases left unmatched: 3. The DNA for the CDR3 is TGTGCCATCAGTTCGACAGGGACGAACACCGGGGAGCTGTTTTTT. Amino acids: CAISSTGTNTGELFF.

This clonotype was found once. In nucleotides, the CDR3 is TGTGCCAGCAGCTTACAACCAGGAGGAACGTCGGGTGAGCAGTACTTC. Translating gives CASSLQPGGTSGEQYF. This chain joins TRBV7-9 and TRBJ2-7, with D possibly matching TRBD2 (5 bases). The CDR3 totals 16 residues. V was pared by 2 bases and J by 7 bases, with 21 bases between. Germline V gives CDR1 SEHNR, CDR2 FQNEAQ (reference sequence).

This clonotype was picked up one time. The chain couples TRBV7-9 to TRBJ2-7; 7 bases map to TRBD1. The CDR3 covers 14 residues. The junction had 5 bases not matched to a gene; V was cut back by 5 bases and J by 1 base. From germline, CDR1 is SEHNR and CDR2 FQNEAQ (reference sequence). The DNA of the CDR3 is TGTGCCAGCAGCGGTTCGGGACAGTCCTACGAGCAGTACTTC. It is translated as CASSGSGQSYEQYF.

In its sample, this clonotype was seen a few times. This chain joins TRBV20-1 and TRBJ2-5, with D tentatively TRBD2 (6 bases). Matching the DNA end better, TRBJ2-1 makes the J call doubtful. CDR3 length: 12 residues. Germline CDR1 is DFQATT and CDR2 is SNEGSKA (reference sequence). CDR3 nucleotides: TGCAGTGCGGACACGGGACTCAATGAGCAGTTCTTC. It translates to CSADTGLNEQFF.

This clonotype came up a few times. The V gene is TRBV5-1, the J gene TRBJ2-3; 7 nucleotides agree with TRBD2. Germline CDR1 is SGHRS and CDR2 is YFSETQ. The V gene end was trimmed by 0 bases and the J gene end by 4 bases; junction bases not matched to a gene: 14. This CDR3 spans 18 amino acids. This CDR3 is CASSLARGLYLNPDTQYF. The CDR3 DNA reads TGCGCCAGCAGCTTGGCCCGGGGACTATACCTTAATCCAGATACGCAGTATTTT.

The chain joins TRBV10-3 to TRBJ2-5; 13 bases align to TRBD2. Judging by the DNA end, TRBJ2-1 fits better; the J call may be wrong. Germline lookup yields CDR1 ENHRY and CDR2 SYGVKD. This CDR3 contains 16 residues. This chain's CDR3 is CAIAGTSGESINEQFF. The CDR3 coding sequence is TGTGCCATCGCGGGGACTAGCGGGGAAAGTATTAATGAGCAGTTCTTC.

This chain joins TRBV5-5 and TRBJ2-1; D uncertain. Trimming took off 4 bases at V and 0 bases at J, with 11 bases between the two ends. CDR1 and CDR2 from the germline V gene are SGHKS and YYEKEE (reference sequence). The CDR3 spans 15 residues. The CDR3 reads CASSPTPNSYNEQFF. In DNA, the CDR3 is TGTGCCAGCAGCCCGACACCGAACTCCTACAATGAGCAGTTCTTC. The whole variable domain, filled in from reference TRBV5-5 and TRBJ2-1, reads DAGVTQSPTHLIKTRGQQVTLRCSPISGHKSVSWYQQVLGQGPQFIFQYYEKEERGRGNFPDRFSARQFPNYSSELNVNALLLGDSALYLCASSPTPNSYNEQFFGPGTRLTVL.

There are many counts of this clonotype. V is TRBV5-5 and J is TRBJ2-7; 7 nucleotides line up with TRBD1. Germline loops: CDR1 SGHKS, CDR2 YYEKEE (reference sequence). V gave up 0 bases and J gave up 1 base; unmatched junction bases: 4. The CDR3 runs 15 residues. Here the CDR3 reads CASSLVGTASYEQYF. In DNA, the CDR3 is TGTGCCAGCAGCTTGGTGGGGACAGCGTCCTACGAGCAGTACTTC.

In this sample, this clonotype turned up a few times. CDR3 residues: CASSLANVNSYNEQFF. CDR3 in DNA: TGCGCCAGCAGCTTGGCCAACGTAAACTCCTACAATGAGCAGTTCTTC. This sequence joins TRBV5-1 and TRBJ2-1; D remains unclear. CDR3 length: 16 residues. Germline V gives CDR1 SGHRS, CDR2 YFSETQ. Trimming stripped 0 bases from V and 0 bases from J, with 10 bases between.

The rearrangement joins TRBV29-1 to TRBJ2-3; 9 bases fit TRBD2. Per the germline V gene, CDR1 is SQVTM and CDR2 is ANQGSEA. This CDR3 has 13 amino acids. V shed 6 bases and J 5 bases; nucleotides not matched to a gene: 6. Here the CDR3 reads CSVPASGIDTQYF. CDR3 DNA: TGCAGCGTGCCCGCTAGCGGGATAGATACGCAGTATTTT.

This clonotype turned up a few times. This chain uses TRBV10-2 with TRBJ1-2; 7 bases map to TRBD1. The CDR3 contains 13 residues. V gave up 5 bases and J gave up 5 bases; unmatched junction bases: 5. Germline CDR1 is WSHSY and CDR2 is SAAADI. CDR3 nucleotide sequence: TGCGCCAGCAGTCGGGACAGCAAATATGGCTACACCTTC. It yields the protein CASSRDSKYGYTF.

CDR3 sequence: CASSLAESHNSPLHF. As DNA, the CDR3 is TGTGCCAGCAGCTTGGCAGAGTCGCATAATTCACCCCTCCACTTT. The rearrangement links TRBV7-8 to TRBJ1-6; D gene uncertain. The CDR3 extends over 15 amino acids. Germline CDR1 and CDR2: SGHVS and FQNEAQ. Trimming cost V 3 bases and J 5 bases, with 11 bases left between them.

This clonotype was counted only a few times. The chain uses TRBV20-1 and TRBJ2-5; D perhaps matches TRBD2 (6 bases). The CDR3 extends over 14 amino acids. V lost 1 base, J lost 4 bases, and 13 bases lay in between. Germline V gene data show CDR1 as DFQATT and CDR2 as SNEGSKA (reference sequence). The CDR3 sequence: CSARAGLTLETQYF. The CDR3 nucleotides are TGCAGTGCTAGAGCGGGACTTACCTTAGAGACCCAGTACTTC.

The CDR3 protein is CASSSGTGVDTGELFF. CDR3 DNA: TGTGCCAGCAGTTCCGGGACAGGGGTTGACACCGGGGAGCTGTTTTTT. The chain joins TRBV12-3 or TRBV12-4 to TRBJ2-2; 10 bases align to TRBD1. CDR3 size: 16 residues. Trimming took 4 bases from V and 3 from J; bases not matched to a gene: 5.

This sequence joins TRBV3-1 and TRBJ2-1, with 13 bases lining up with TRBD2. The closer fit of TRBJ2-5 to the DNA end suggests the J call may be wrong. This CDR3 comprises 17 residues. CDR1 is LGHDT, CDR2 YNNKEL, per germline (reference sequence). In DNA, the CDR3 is TGTGCCAGCACCCAGGGACTAGCGGGGACCCGGCAAGAGACCCAGTACTTC. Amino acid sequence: CASTQGLAGTRQETQYF.

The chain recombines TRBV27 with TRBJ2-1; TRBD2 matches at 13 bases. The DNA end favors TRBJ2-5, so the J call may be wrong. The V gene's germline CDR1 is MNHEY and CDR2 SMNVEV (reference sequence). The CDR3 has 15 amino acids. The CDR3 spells CASSSGTSGVGTQYF. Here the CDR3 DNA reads TGTGCCAGCAGTTCCGGGACTAGCGGGGTTGGGACCCAGTACTTC.

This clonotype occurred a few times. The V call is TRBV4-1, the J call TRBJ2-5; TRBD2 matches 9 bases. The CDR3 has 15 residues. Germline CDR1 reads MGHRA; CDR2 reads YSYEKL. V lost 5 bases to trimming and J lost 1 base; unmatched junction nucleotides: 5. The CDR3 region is CASSGSGGPQETQYF. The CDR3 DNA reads TGCGCCAGCAGCGGGAGCGGGGGGCCCCAAGAGACCCAGTACTTC.

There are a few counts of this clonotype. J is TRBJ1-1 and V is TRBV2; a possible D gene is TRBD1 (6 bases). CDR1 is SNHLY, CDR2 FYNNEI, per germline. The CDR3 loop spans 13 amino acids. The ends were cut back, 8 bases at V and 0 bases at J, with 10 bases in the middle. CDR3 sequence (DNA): TGTGCCAGCTGGGGACACGTGAACACTGAAGCTTTCTTT. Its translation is CASWGHVNTEAFF. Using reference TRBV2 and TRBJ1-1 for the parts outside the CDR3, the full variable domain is EPEVTQTPSHQVTQMGQEVILRCVPISNHLYFYWYRQILGQKVEFLVSFYNNEISEKSEIFDDQFSVERPDGSNFTLKIRSTKLEDSAMYFCASWGHVNTEAFFGQGTRLTVV.

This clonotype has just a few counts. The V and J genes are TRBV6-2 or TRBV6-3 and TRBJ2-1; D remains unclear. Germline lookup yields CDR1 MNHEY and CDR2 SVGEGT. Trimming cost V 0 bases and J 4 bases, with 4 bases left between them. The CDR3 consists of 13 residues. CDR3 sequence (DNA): TGTGCCAGCAGTTACTCGGAGTACAATGAGCAGTTCTTC. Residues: CASSYSEYNEQFF.

The CDR3 loop is CASSLAGNSYNEQFF. The CDR3 nucleotides are TGTGCCAGCAGCTTGGCGGGTAACTCCTACAATGAGCAGTTCTTC. This chain links TRBV7-6 with TRBJ2-1, with D perhaps matching TRBD2 (5 bases). The length of the CDR3 is 15 residues. Germline CDR1 reads SGHVS; CDR2 reads FNYEAQ. The V end was cut by 3 bases, the J end by 0 bases, with 9 bases between.